This TCR beta chain was sequenced in a study of blood T cells in healthy people across ages. Details on this clonotype: Antigen specificity is unknown.

Study-level findings and limits: Naive T cell percentage strongly correlated with TCR beta diversity.

V gave up 6 bases and J gave up 2 bases; unmatched junction bases: 6. The CDR3 is made up of 15 amino acids. Then a second PCR, running roughly 7 to 11 cycles, was carried out with a sample-barcoded 5' primer and a J-beta primer mix. A template-switch adaptor containing 12 random nucleotides labeled each cDNA molecule. TCRdb independently ran MiXCR on the 5' RACE reads; one entry per CDR3 protein. The data hold 850,000 to 1,100,000 distinct CDR3 sequences, with around two fifths observed a single time. The study drew donors from healthy Caucasian individuals in Russia aged roughly 6 to 95. The chain carries TRBV12-3 or TRBV12-4 and TRBJ1-5; 8 bases are a match to TRBD1. This receptor was taken from a man aged 18 to 30 in good health. The specimen sequenced was blood. DNA of the CDR3: TGTGCCAGCAGAAAGGACAGGGCTTGCAATCAGCCCCAGCATTTT. Translation gives CASRKDRACNQPQHF.